This T cell receptor (beta chain) was identified in a study of blood T cell repertoires in COVID-19. Germline lookup yields CDR1 SGHRS and CDR2 YFSETQ. The CDR3 contains 15 residues. V was clipped by 6 bases and J by 5 bases; unmatched bases: 14. Some clones are missing from TCRdb's copy, which holds only in-frame ones; the method was immunoSEQ multiplex PCR. The table lists under 350,000 clones, 85% to 90% of them singletons. The sample taken for sequencing was PBMCs or T cells enriched from blood (not recorded which). The clonotype was recovered from a man aged 30-40 years who had recovered from COVID-19. The chain employs TRBV5-1 and TRBJ2-7; 7 bases map to TRBD2. The DNA of the CDR3 is TGCGCCAGCACCGAGGGAGGGGACCAGGAGGACGAGCAGTACTTC. Translating gives CASTEGGDQEDEQYF.